This is a list of T cell receptor beta chains from one sample in a study of T cell responses to AZD1222 COVID-19 vaccine. Assay used: immunoSEQ multiplex PCR; TCRdb lists only in-frame clones, some missing. The table has under 150,000 clones, 88% seen once; the top ten hold roughly 4%. The material sequenced was peripheral blood, taken on day 0 of AZD1222 vaccination. These receptors came from an adult in good health. CDR3s include the opening cysteine and the closing phenylalanine or tryptophan. The D gene is left open where the match is weak. Part of the rows lack a size; the others show once, few, many or a class for expanded clones.

TRBJ1-1 few - TRBV11-3 TGTGCCAGCAGCTTAAGGGGTCCCAACACTGAAGCTTTCTTT CASSLRGPNTEAFF
TRBJ1-2 - - TRBV20-1 TGCAGTGCTAGTCGGGGCGGCTATGGCTACACCTTC CSASRGGYGYTF
TRBJ1-2 - - TRBV29-1 TGCAGCGTCCTCAGGGGCTATGGCTACACCTTC CSVLRGYGYTF
TRBJ1-2 - - TRBV6-1 TGTGCCAGCAGTGAAAGGGGCGTCATACAGAACTATGGCTACACCTTC CASSERGVIQNYGYTF
TRBJ2-3 - TRBD2 TRBV7-3 TGTGCCAGCACCCTGGGGGGGGACGGCACAGATACGCAGTATTTT CASTLGGDGTDTQYF
TRBJ2-7 - - TRBV5-1 TGCGCCAGCAGCTTGACCCCTCCTTCAGGGGGGTTTTACGAGCAGTACTTC CASSLTPPSGGFYEQYF
TRBJ1-2 - - TRBV11-2 TGTGCCAGCAGCTCGATGGTAGGGCAGGGTGATGGCTACACCTTC CASSSMVGQGDGYTF
TRBJ1-1 - - TRBV6-5 TGTGCCAGCAGTTACTCGGGGTATGGGATAACTGAAGCTTTCTTT CASSYSGYGITEAFF
TRBJ1-2 - - TRBV18 TGTGCCAGCTCACCGCTTGGGGCCGAGGGCTATGGCTACACCTTC CASSPLGAEGYGYTF
TRBJ1-5 - TRBD1 TRBV6-5 TGTGCCAGCAGTTCACAGGGGAGGCAGCCCCAGCATTTT CASSSQGRQPQHF
TRBJ2-7 - - TRBV10-3 TGTGCCATCAGTCCGGGCCTCGCCTACGAGCAGTACTTC CAISPGLAYEQYF
TRBJ2-7 once TRBD1 TRBV7-3 TGTGCCAGCAGTTTATCCGGGACAGGGGTCTACGAGCAGTACTTC CASSLSGTGVYEQYF
TRBJ1-1 - - TRBV30 TGTGCCTGGATACAGGGAATGAACACTGAAGCTTTCTTT CAWIQGMNTEAFF
TRBJ1-2 - - TRBV5-4 TGTGCCAGCAGCTTGGGACAGGCTAACTATGGCTACACCTTC CASSLGQANYGYTF
TRBJ2-3 - - TRBV29-1 TGCAGCGTTGTCAAGGGTGCAGATACGCAGTATTTT CSVVKGADTQYF
TRBJ1-5 - - TRBV19 TGTGCCAGTACCACACGGGGGGAGTTTGGGCCCCAGCATTTT CASTTRGEFGPQHF
TRBJ1-2 - - TRBV6-2/TRBV6-3 TGTGCCAGCAGTTACATTTACTTCGAGCCTTATGGCTACACCTTC CASSYIYFEPYGYTF
TRBJ2-3 - - TRBV5-4 TGTGCCAGCAGCATACCGGGTATGGTGGGCACAGATACGCAGTATTTT CASSIPGMVGTDTQYF
TRBJ2-5 once - TRBV10-3 TGTGCCATCAGTGAGGCCGATTTAACGGCCCAGTACTTC CAISEADLTAQYF
TRBJ2-1 many TRBD2 TRBV6-5 TGTGCCAGCAGCCGGACTAGCGGGGGTACCGATGAGCAGTTCTTC CASSRTSGGTDEQFF
TRBJ1-1 - TRBD1 TRBV12-5 TGTGCTAGTTCCCACCTCAGGGGGAGAAATGAAGCTTTCTTT CASSHLRGRNEAFF
TRBJ1-5 once - TRBV12-5 TGTGCTAGTGGTTCCCTGGACGGCGGCAATCAGCCCCAGCATTTT CASGSLDGGNQPQHF
TRBJ1-5 - - TRBV6-5 TGTGCCAGCAGTCAAAGGAATCAGCCCCAGCATTTT CASSQRNQPQHF
TRBJ1-2 many - TRBV6-5 TGTGCCAGCCATCCTAGTACCCTAGCTAACTATGGCTACACCTTC CASHPSTLANYGYTF
TRBJ2-2 - - TRBV6-5 TGTGCCAGCGAATCGGCAGTCTGGAACACCGGGGAGCTGTTTTTT CASESAVWNTGELFF
TRBJ1-4 - TRBD1 TRBV7-2 TGTGCCAGCAGCTTACTAGGGACAGGGGAAGAAAAACTGTTTTTT CASSLLGTGEEKLFF
TRBJ2-3 - - TRBV6-5 TGTGCCAGCAGCCCAGCGGCCGTAGATACGCAGTATTTT CASSPAAVDTQYF